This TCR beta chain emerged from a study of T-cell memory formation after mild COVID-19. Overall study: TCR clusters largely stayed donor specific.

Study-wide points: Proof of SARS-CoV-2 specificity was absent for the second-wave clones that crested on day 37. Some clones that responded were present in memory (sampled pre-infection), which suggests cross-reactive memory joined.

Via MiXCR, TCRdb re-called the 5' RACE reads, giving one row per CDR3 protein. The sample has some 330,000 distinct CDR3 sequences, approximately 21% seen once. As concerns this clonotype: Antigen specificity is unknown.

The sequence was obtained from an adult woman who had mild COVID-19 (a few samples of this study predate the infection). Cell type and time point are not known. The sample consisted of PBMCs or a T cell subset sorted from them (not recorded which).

CDR3 in amino acids: CASSQAGLKAEAFF. In DNA form, the CDR3 reads TGTGCCAGCAGCCAGGCAGGCCTTAAGGCTGAAGCTTTCTTT. This rearrangement joins TRBV4-2 to TRBJ1-1; no reliable D call. V dropped 3 bases and J dropped 6 bases, with 14 bases sitting between them. This CDR3 comprises 14 residues. Germline values: CDR1 LGHNA, CDR2 YNFKEQ.